Presented here are 21 T cell receptor beta chains from one specimen sequenced in a study of blood T cells in healthy people across ages. Sample-barcoded 5' priming and a J-beta primer mix drove a second PCR of roughly 6 to 12 cycles. TCRdb re-called the 5' RACE reads with MiXCR, one entry per CDR3 protein. The sample includes fewer than 1,200,000 distinct CDR3 sequences, roughly 24% of them seen just once. This sample also belongs to another study, concerning T cells of mothers and their children.

Input material: blood. The receptors were gathered from a girl aged 2 to 10 in good health.

This clonotype was seen once. The chain employs TRBV9 and TRBJ2-5; D is possibly TRBD2 (5 bases). Germline assignment: CDR1 SGDLS and CDR2 YYNGEE. CDR3 size: 14 residues. V was shortened by 0 bases and J by 3 bases, with 9 bases between the two germline ends. The CDR3 bases are TGTGCCAGCAGCGTAGGCCAGACTAAAGAGACCCAGTACTTC. Protein: CASSVGQTKETQYF. Variable domain in full (rest from reference TRBV9 and TRBJ2-5): DSGVTQTPKHLITATGQRVTLRCSPRSGDLSVYWYQQSLDQGLQFLIQYYNGEERAKGNILERFSAQQFPDLHSELNLSSLELGDSALYFCASSVGQTKETQYFGPGTRLLVL.

There are a few counts of this clonotype. The gene calls are TRBV10-3 and TRBJ2-3; D is ambiguous. Germline V lookup: CDR1 ENHRY, CDR2 SYGVKD. Trimming removed 6 bases at V and 4 bases at J, with 11 bases between. The CDR3 spans 13 residues. CDR3 residues: CAISPGAPDTQYF. CDR3 coding DNA: TGTGCCATCAGCCCCGGTGCTCCAGATACGCAGTATTTT.

Comments on this clonotype: One end of the junction varies from germline; a read error may be responsible. CDR3 protein: CASERRNTGELVF. The CDR3 DNA reads TGTGCCAGTGAGAGGCGGAACACCGGGGAGCTGGTCTTT. The chain is built from TRBV12-3 or TRBV12-4 and TRBJ2-2; D is perhaps TRBD2 (5 bases). This CDR3 is built from 13 residues.

This clonotype was seen a few times. The chain joins TRBV5-1 to TRBJ1-1; D might be TRBD1 (6 bases). Looked up from germline, CDR1 is SGHRS and CDR2 is YFSETQ. CDR3 size: 16 residues. V was clipped by 0 bases and J by 0 bases, with 12 bases between them. CDR3 in DNA: TGCGCCAGCAGCTTGGTAGGGGGGGGCGTGAACACTGAAGCTTTCTTT. Amino acids: CASSLVGGGVNTEAFF.

This clonotype has a handful of counts. V is TRBV25-1 and J is TRBJ1-2; 7 bases are shared with TRBD1. The CDR3 length is 12 residues. The J segment lost 7 bases and the V segment lost 5 bases, leaving 4 bases of the junction unmatched. Germline V CDR1 and CDR2: MGHDK, SYGVNS. Written as DNA, the CDR3 is TGTGCCAGCAGTTACGACAGGGCTGGCTACACCTTC. It is translated as CASSYDRAGYTF.

The chain recombines TRBV20-1 with TRBJ1-4; D is perhaps TRBD1 (6 bases). Germline-derived CDR1 and CDR2 are DFQATT and SNEGSKA (reference sequence). Trimming removed 0 bases at V and 2 bases at J, with 13 bases between. CDR3 length equals 16 residues. Here the CDR3 reads CSAREIRGTTNEKLFF. CDR3 nucleotide sequence: TGCAGTGCTAGAGAAATCAGGGGAACGACTAATGAAAAACTGTTTTTT.

This clonotype was seen a few times. The chain is built from TRBV10-3 and TRBJ2-7, with 10 bases fitting TRBD2. From germline, CDR1 is ENHRY and CDR2 SYGVKD. The junction had 4 bases not matched to a gene; V was cut back by 3 bases and J by 5 bases. This CDR3 comprises 14 residues. CDR3: CAISDGTSADEQYF. In DNA, the CDR3 is TGTGCCATCAGTGATGGGACTAGCGCGGACGAGCAGTACTTC.

This clonotype has only a few counts. V and J are TRBV29-1 and TRBJ2-5; D unclear. The CDR3 covers 11 residues. The V gene's germline CDR1 is SQVTM and CDR2 ANQGSEA. V was clipped by 8 bases and J by 2 bases, with 9 bases between them. CDR3 bases: TGCAGCCCTCGAGAGCAAGAGACCCAGTACTTC. This encodes CSPREQETQYF. The whole variable domain, filled in from reference TRBV29-1 and TRBJ2-5, reads SAVISQKPSRDICQRGTSLTIQCQVDSQVTMMFWYRQQPGQSLTLIATANQGSEATYESGFVIDKFPISRPNLTFSTLTVSNMSPEDSSIYLCSPREQETQYFGPGTRLLVL.

A word on this clonotype: Mismatch with germline at one junction end may stem from a read error. The genes are TRBV5-6 and TRBJ2-7, with D possibly matching TRBD2 (6 bases). The length of the CDR3 is 14 residues. CDR1 and CDR2 from the germline V gene are SGHDT and YYEEEE. The CDR3 sequence: CVSSLGDSGYEQYF. The CDR3 nucleotides read TGTGTCAGCAGCTTGGGTGATAGCGGTTACGAGCAGTACTTC.

This clonotype has a handful of counts. V gene TRBV6-6 combines with J gene TRBJ2-5; 11 bases are a match to TRBD2. With the DNA end fitting TRBJ2-1 better, the J assignment may be wrong. Germline CDR1 and CDR2: MNHNY and SVGAGI (reference sequence). The CDR3 sequence is 15 residues long. CDR3 nucleotides: TGTGCCAGCAGTAAACTAGCGGGAGAAATCGATGAGCAGTTCTTC. Its protein is CASSKLAGEIDEQFF.

The V call is TRBV27, the J call TRBJ2-5; D unclear. V lost 2 bases, J lost 3 bases, and 13 bases lay in between. The CDR3 has 15 residues. Germline CDR1 is MNHEY and CDR2 is SMNVEV (reference sequence). The CDR3 spells CASSLGPLGKETQYF. DNA for the CDR3: TGTGCCAGCAGTTTAGGCCCGCTGGGGAAAGAGACCCAGTACTTC.

This clonotype was picked up a small number of times. The chain carries TRBV3-1 and TRBJ1-1; unclear D gene. CDR1 is LGHDT, CDR2 YNNKEL, per germline (reference sequence). This CDR3 has 15 amino acids. Trimming pared 1 base from V and 0 bases from J, leaving 9 bases between. CDR3 amino acids: CASSQGSHVNTEAFF. The CDR3 nucleotides read TGTGCCAGCAGCCAAGGTTCACACGTGAACACTGAAGCTTTCTTT.

The V call is TRBV7-9, the J call TRBJ1-5; 8 bases align to TRBD1. Per germline, CDR1 SEHNR and CDR2 FQNEAQ (reference sequence). This CDR3 spans 15 amino acids. J was trimmed by 1 base and V by 5 bases; bases with no gene match: 4. The CDR3 spells CASSDRGSSNQPQHF. CDR3 bases: TGTGCCAGCAGCGACAGGGGATCGAGCAATCAGCCCCAGCATTTT.

This clonotype was counted only a few times. The chain links TRBV29-1 to TRBJ2-7, with a possible D match to TRBD2 (5 bases). The CDR3 totals 13 residues. The germline V and J ends were trimmed by 7 bases and 3 bases, with 16 bases remaining between them. Per germline, CDR1 SQVTM and CDR2 ANQGSEA. This chain's CDR3 is CSALFPGFYEQYF. CDR3 in DNA: TGCAGCGCCCTCTTCCCGGGGTTCTACGAGCAGTACTTC.

V is TRBV28 and J is TRBJ2-7; TRBD2 matches 11 bases. After removal of 3 bases from V and 3 bases from J, the junction contained 4 bases not matched to a gene. Germline loops: CDR1 MDHEN, CDR2 SYDVKM. This CDR3 region has 15 residues. Written as DNA, the CDR3 is TGTGCCAGCAGTTTCGGGACTAGCGGTGACTACGAGCAGTACTTC. It yields the protein CASSFGTSGDYEQYF.

This clonotype occurred a few times. V usage is TRBV3-1 and J usage is TRBJ1-1; perhaps TRBD1 as D (6 bases). Germline V lookup: CDR1 LGHDT, CDR2 YNNKEL (reference sequence). CDR3 length: 14 residues. Trimming shortened V by 0 bases and J by 4 bases, and 9 bases separated the two germline ends. CDR3 sequence reads: CASSQDTGSTEAFF. CDR3 nucleotide sequence: TGTGCCAGCAGCCAAGATACAGGGAGCACTGAAGCTTTCTTT.

CDR3 amino acids: CASGGRYNEQFF. CDR3 sequence (DNA): TGCGCCAGCGGAGGACGTTACAATGAGCAGTTCTTC. V usage is TRBV4-3 and J usage is TRBJ2-1; TRBD2 might be the D (5 bases). CDR3 length: 12 residues. CDR1 is LGHNA and CDR2 is YSLEER in the germline V gene. V dropped 8 bases and J dropped 4 bases, with 9 bases sitting between them.

This clonotype has more than one count but fewer than ten. The rearrangement uses TRBV9 and TRBJ2-5; D is possibly TRBD2 (6 bases). The CDR3 is 14 amino acids. V was pared by 0 bases and J by 3 bases, with 9 bases between. Germline-derived CDR1 and CDR2 are SGDLS and YYNGEE. CDR3 DNA sequence: TGTGCCAGCAGCGTAGAAGCGGGTGAAGAGACCCAGTACTTC. Protein: CASSVEAGEETQYF.

The V call is TRBV5-1, the J call TRBJ2-5; no firm D call. The assigned J gene may be wrong: the sequence end matches TRBJ2-7 better. Germline V gene lookup returns CDR1 SGHRS and CDR2 YFSETQ. The CDR3 runs 14 residues. CDR3 DNA sequence: TGCGCCAGCAGCTTGGCCGCAGGTCCCTACGAGCAGTACTTC. It yields the protein CASSLAAGPYEQYF.

This clonotype was picked up a small number of times. The chain's CDR3 is CAISELDGGAGEKLFF. CDR3 DNA sequence: TGTGCCATCAGTGAGTTGGACGGCGGGGCTGGCGAAAAACTGTTTTTT. This chain links TRBV10-3 with TRBJ1-4; tentatively, D is TRBD1 (5 bases). The CDR3 has 16 residues. Trimming shortened V by 1 base and J by 8 bases, and 17 bases separated the two germline ends. The germline gives CDR1 ENHRY, CDR2 SYGVKD.

The chain has TRBV5-1 and TRBJ2-1; D may be TRBD2 (5 bases). CDR3 length equals 13 residues. Trimming took 4 bases from V and 5 from J, leaving 10 bases between them. Germline V gene lookup returns CDR1 SGHRS and CDR2 YFSETQ. This chain's CDR3 is CASSEGFNNEQFF. DNA for the CDR3: TGCGCCAGCAGCGAGGGTTTTAACAATGAGCAGTTCTTC.